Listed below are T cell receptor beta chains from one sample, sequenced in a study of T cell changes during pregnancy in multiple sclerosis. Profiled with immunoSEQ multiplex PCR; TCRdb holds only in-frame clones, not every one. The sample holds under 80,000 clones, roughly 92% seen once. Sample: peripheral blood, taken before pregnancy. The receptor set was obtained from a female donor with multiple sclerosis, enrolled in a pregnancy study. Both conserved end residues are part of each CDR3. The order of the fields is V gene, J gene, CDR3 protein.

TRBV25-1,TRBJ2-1,CASSGRSGQFF
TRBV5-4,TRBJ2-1,CASSEPPGLANEQFF
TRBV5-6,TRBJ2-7,CASSLEGTSGYEQYF
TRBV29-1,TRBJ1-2,CSVLEQGALGYTF
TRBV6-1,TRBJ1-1,CAVDRGVGIEAFF
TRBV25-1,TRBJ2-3,CASSGGSGLAPDTQYF
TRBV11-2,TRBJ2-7,CASSRTSGSYEQYF
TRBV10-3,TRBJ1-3,CAISDGPGQRPGNTIYF
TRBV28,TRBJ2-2,CASSLGTGTVNTGELFF
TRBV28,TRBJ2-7,CASGTGVGEQYF
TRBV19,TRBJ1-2,CASSPGVYGYTF
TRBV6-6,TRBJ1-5,CASSRTGVEYQPQHF
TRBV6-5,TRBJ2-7,CASSYAGGYEQYF
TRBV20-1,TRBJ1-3,CSAEQGNTIYF
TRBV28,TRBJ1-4,CASSSRGGAGEKLFF
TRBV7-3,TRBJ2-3,CASSLGSTGNTDTQYF
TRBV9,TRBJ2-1,CASSYTGTSGNNEQFF
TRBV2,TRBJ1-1,CASSGQRNTEAFF
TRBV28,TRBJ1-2,CASRPGQRGYGYTF
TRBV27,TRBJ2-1,CASSLTGTRGLNEQFF
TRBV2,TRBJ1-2,CASSGDRGLTNYGYTF
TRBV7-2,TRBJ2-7,CASSLEGTSGSRAQYF
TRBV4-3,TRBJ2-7,CASSQGLSGIGDYEQYF
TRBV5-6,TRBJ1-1,CASSLALGGNTEAFF
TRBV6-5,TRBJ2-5,CASSYLGQIQETQYF
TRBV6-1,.,CASSEAHYEQYF
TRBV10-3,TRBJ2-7,CAISDTGKDEQYF
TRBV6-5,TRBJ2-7,CASSNSNYEQYF
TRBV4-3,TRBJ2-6,CASSQGGIGANVLTF
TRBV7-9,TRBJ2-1,CASSLGTSGRDEQFF
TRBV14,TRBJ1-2,CASSQDSRGQYGYTF
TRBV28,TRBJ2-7,CASSSSGRRYEQYF
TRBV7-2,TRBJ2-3,CASSLGTSGDTQYF